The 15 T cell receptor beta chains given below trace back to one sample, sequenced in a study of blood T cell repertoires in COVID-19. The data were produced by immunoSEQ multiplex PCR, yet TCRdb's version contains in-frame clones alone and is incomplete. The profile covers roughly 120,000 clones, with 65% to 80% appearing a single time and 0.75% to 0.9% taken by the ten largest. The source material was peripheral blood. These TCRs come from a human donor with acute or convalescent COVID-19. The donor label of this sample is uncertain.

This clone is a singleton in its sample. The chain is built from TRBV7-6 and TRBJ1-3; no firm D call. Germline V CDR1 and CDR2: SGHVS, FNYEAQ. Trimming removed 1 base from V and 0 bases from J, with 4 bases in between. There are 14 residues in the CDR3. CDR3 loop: CASSLDSSGNTIYF. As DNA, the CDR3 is TGTGCCAGCAGCTTAGACAGCTCTGGAAACACCATATATTTT.

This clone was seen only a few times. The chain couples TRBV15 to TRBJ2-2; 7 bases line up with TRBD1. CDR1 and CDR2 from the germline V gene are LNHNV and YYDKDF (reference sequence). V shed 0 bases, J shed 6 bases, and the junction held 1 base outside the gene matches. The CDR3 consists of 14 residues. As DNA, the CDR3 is TGTGCCACCAGCAGAGATCAGGGGGCCGGGGAGCTGTTTTTT. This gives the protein CATSRDQGAGELFF.

CDR3: CAWSVWDFQSSYNEQFF. Here the CDR3 DNA reads TGTGCCTGGAGTGTTTGGGACTTCCAGAGCTCCTACAATGAGCAGTTCTTC. The rearrangement uses TRBV30 and TRBJ2-1; D perhaps matches TRBD2 (6 bases). CDR3 length equals 17 residues. CDR1 is GTSNPN, CDR2 SVGIG, per germline (reference sequence). V was shortened by 0 bases and J by 0 bases, with 15 bases between the two germline ends.

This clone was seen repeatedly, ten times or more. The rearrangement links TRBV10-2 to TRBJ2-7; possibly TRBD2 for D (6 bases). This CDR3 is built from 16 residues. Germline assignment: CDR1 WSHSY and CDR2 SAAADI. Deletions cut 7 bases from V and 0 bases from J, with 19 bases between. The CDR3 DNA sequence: TGCGCCAGCAATGAACTCGGGACTGCGAGCTCCTACGAGCAGTACTTC. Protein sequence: CASNELGTASSYEQYF.

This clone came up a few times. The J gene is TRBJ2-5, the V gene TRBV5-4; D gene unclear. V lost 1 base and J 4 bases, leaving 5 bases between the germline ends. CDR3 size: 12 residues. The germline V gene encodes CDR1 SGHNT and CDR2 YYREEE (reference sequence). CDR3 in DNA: TGTGCCAGCAGCTTGTCTGTAGAGACCCAGTACTTC. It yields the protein CASSLSVETQYF.

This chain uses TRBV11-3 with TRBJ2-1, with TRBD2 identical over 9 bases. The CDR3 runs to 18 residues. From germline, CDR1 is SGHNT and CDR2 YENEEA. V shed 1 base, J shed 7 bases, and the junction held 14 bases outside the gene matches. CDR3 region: CASSLVEMGGGAKNEQFF. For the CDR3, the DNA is TGTGCCAGCAGCTTAGTAGAGATGGGCGGGGGGGCAAAGAATGAGCAGTTCTTC.

This CDR3 reads CASSSSRDRGLGTQYF. The CDR3 DNA is TGTGCCAGCAGCTCCTCCAGGGACAGGGGATTAGGGACCCAGTACTTC. The J gene is TRBJ2-5, the V gene TRBV11-2, with 10 bases fitting TRBD1. Per germline, CDR1 SGHAT and CDR2 FQNNGV. The CDR3 is 16 amino acids. Germline trimming cut 4 bases from V and 7 bases from J; bases unmatched to any gene: 12.

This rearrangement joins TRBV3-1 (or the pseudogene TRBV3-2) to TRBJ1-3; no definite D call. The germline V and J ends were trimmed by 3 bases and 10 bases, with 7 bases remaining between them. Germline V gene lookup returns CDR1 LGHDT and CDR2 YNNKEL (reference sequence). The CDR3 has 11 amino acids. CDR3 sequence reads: CASSQPGTIYF. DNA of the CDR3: TGTGCCAGCAGCCAGCCCGGGACCATATATTTT.

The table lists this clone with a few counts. The CDR3 sequence: CASSYSRGSPLHF. The CDR3 nucleotides are TGTGCCAGCAGTTACTCTAGGGGGTCACCCCTCCACTTT. The chain employs TRBV6-6 and TRBJ1-6; D perhaps matches TRBD1 (6 bases). There are 13 residues in the CDR3. Between the trimmed V and J ends, which lost 0 bases and 10 bases, there was a span of 7 bases. Germline V lookup: CDR1 MNHNY, CDR2 SVGAGI (reference sequence).

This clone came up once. CDR3 DNA: TGTGCCAGCTCACCACTCCCGGGACAGGGAGGCAATGAGCAGTTCTTC. This gives the protein CASSPLPGQGGNEQFF. The J gene is TRBJ2-1, the V gene TRBV18, with 9 bases matching TRBD1. Trimming cost V 1 base and J 6 bases; bases outside gene matches: 7. CDR3 length: 16 residues. Germline V lookup: CDR1 KGHSH, CDR2 LQKENI. Complete variable domain (other parts from reference TRBV18 and TRBJ2-1): NAGVMQNPRHLVRRRGQEARLRCSPMKGHSHVYWYRQLPEEGLKFMVYLQKENIIDESGMPKERFSAEFPKEGPSILRIQQVVRGDSAAYFCASSPLPGQGGNEQFFGPGTRLTVL.

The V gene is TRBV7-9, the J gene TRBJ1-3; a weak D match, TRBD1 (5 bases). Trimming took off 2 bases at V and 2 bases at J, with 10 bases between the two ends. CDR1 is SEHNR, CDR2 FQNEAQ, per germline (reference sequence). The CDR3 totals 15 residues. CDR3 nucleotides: TGTGCCAGCAGCTTATTCTCAGGGCCTGGAAACACCATATATTTT. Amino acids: CASSLFSGPGNTIYF.

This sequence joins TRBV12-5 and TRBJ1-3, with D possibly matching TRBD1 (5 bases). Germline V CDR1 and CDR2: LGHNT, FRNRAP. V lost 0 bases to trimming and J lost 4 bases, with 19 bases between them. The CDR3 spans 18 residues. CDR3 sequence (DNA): TGTGCTAGTGGTTTGGTACTTGGAGTTAGGACACCCGGAAACACCATATATTTT. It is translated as CASGLVLGVRTPGNTIYF.

The CDR3 spells CASSLAAGGEKLFF. CDR3 DNA sequence: TGTGCCAGCAGCTTAGCGGCAGGGGGCGAAAAACTGTTTTTT. This chain links TRBV7-9 with TRBJ1-4, with 8 nucleotides matching TRBD1. V was clipped by 0 bases and J by 8 bases; unmatched bases: 2. The V gene's germline CDR1 is SEHNR and CDR2 FQNEAQ (reference sequence). The CDR3 contains 14 residues.

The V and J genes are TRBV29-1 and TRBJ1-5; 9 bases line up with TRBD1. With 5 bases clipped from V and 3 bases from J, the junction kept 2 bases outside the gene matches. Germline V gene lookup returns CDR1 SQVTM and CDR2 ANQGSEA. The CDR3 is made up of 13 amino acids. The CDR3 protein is CSVTGGLNQPQHF. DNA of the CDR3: TGCAGCGTTACAGGGGGCCTCAATCAGCCCCAGCATTTT. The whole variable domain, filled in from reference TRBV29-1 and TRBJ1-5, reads SAVISQKPSRDICQRGTSLTIQCQVDSQVTMMFWYRQQPGQSLTLIATANQGSEATYESGFVIDKFPISRPNLTFSTLTVSNMSPEDSSIYLCSVTGGLNQPQHFGDGTRLSIL.

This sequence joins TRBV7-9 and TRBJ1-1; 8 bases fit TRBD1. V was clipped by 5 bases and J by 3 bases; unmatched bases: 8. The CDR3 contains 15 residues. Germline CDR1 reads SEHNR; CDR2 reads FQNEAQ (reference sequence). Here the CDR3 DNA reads TGTGCCAGCAGCCAGGGGGCAGGGGTGGACACTGAAGCTTTCTTT. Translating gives CASSQGAGVDTEAFF.